This record covers a single TCR beta chain. Profiled with immunoSEQ multiplex PCR; TCRdb holds only in-frame clones, not every one. Of about 130,000 clones in the sample, around 93% were seen once. The data derive from a study of control samples from healthy donors and cancer patients. Germline V lookup: CDR1 MNHEY, CDR2 SMNVEV (reference sequence). V lost 3 bases and J 0 bases, leaving 7 bases between the germline ends. The CDR3 consists of 14 residues. Sequencing was done on a sample of blood. The receptor was derived from a man younger than 35 in good health. This sequence joins TRBV27 and TRBJ2-3; D gene ambiguous. The CDR3 DNA reads TGTGCCAGCAGTTTTGAAGGGAGCACAGATACGCAGTATTTT. Protein sequence: CASSFEGSTDTQYF.